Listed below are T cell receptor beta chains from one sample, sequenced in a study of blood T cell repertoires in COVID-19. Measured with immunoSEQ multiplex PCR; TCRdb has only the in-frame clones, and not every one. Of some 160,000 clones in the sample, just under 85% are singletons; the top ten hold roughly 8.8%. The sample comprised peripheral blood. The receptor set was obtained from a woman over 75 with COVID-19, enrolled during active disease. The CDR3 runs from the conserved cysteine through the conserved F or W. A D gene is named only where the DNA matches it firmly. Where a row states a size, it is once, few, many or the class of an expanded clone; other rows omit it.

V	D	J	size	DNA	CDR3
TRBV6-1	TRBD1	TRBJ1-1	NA	TGTGCCAGCAGTTCATTGGGGACAGTTGAAGCTTTCTTT	CASSSLGTVEAFF
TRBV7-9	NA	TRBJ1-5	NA	TGTGCCAGCAGCTTGAGCGGGAGTCAGCCCCAGCATTTT	CASSLSGSQPQHF
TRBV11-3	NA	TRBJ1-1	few	TGTGCCAGCAGCCCAGGACAGAACACTGAAGCTTTCTTT	CASSPGQNTEAFF
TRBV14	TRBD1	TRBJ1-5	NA	TGTGCCAGCAGCCGACAGGGTGATAATCAGCCCCAGCATTTT	CASSRQGDNQPQHF
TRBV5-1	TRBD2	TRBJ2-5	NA	TGCGCCAGCACTCCGGGGGGGGCTCGGGAGACCCAGTACTTC	CASTPGGARETQYF
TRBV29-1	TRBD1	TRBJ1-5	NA	TGCAGCGGTTCAGGGGGCCGAAATCAGCCCCAGCATTTT	CSGSGGRNQPQHF
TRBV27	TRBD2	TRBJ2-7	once	TGTGCCAGCAGTTTCTTAGCGGGAGGATCCTACGAGCAGTACTTC	CASSFLAGGSYEQYF
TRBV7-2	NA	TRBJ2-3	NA	TGTGCCAGCAGCTTAGTGGCCGTGGGCACAGATACGCAGTATTTT	CASSLVAVGTDTQYF
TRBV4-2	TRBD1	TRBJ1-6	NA	TGTGCCAGCAGCCACCGACCACGGACAGGGGGGGAGAATTCACCCCTCCACTTT	CASSHRPRTGGENSPLHF
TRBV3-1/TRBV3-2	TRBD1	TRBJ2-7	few	TGTGCCAGCAGCCCAACAACACAGGGGGCGTCCAACGAGCAGTACTTC	CASSPTTQGASNEQYF
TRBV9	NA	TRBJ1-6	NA	TGTGCCAGCAGCGTAGGGGACACTAATTCACCCCTCCACTTT	CASSVGDTNSPLHF
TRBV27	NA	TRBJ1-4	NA	TGTGCCAGCAGTGCTAGGGGGATAAGAACTCAGACTAATGAAAAACTGTTTTTT	CASSARGIRTQTNEKLFF
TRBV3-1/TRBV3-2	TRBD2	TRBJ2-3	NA	TGTGCCAGCAGCCCGACCCTGACTAGCGGGGGTGCAGATACGCAGTATTTT	CASSPTLTSGGADTQYF
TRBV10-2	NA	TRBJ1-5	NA	TGCGCCAGCAGACAGGGCCCCAATCAGCCCCAGCATTTT	CASRQGPNQPQHF
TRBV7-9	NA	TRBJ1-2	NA	TGTGCCAGCAGCCGGGACCTCCTTCAGGGGGGCTACACCTTC	CASSRDLLQGGYTF
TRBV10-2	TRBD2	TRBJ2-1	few	TGCGCCAGCAGTGAGTCACGAGCGGGAGGGTACAATGAGCAGTTCTTC	CASSESRAGGYNEQFF
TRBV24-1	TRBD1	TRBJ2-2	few	TGTGCCACCAGTGGAGGCGGACAGGGCAGGACCGGGGAGCTGTTTTTT	CATSGGGQGRTGELFF
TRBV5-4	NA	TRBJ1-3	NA	TGTGCCAGCAGCTTGGGGGCGACAAGCTCTGGAAACACCATATATTTT	CASSLGATSSGNTIYF